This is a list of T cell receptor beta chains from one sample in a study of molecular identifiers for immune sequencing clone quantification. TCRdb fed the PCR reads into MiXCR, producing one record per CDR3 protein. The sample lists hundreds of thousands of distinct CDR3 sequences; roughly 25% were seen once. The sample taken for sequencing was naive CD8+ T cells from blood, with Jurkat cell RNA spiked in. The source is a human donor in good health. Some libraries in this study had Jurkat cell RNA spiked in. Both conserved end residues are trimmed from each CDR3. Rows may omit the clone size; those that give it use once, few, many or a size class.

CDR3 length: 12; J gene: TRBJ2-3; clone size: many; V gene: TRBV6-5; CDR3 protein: ASSERKVTDTQY
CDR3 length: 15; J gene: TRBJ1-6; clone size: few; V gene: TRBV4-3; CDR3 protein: ASSQDRAGQPDSPLH
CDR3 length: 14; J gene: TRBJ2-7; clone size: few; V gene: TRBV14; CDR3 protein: ASSQDMLAGLYEQY
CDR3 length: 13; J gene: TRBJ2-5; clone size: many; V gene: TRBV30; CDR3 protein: AWIRTSGLSETQY
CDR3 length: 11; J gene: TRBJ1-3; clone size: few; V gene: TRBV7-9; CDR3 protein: ASFLLPGNTIY
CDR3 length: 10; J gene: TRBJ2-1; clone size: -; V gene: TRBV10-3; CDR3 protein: AISAAGGEQF
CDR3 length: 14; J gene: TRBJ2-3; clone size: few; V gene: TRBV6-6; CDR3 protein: ASSPPPGYYTDTQY
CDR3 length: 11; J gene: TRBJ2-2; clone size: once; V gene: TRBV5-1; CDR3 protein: ASSRSGGGELS
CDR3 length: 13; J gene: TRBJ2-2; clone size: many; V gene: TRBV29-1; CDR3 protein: SVPGQGTHTGELF
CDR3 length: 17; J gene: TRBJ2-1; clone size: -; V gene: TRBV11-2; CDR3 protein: ASSLNRGGSHTYYNEQF
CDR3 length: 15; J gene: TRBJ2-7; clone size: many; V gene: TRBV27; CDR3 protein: ASSFAGVAGGIHEQY
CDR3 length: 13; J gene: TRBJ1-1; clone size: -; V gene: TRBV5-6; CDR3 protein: ASSLTRQGRPEAF
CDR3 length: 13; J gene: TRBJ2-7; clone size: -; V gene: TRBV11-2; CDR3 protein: ASRASTSVSYEQY
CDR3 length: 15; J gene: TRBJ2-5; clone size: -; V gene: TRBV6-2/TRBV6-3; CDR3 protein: ASSRELTATPVETQY
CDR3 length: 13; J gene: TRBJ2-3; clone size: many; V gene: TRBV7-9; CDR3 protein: ASSQDNFRTDTQY
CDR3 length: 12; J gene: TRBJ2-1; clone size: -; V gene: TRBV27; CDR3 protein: ASNRAGTYNEQF
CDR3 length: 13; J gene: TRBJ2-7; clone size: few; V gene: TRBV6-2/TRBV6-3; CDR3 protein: ASSTDRGPFYEQY
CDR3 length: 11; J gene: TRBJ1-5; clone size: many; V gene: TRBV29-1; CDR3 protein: SVKDRYNQPQH
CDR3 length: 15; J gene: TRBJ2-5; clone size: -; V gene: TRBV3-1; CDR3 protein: ASSQDPQDGGQEAQY
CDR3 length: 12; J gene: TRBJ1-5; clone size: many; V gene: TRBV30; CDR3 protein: AWSVGSGNQPQH
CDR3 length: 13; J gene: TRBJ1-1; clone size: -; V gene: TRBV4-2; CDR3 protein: ASSQEEGSGTEAF
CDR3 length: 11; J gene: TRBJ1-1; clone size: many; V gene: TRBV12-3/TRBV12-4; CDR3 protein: ASSFIGNTEAF
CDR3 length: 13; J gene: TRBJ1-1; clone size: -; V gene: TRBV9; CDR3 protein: ASSTRGTGWTEAF
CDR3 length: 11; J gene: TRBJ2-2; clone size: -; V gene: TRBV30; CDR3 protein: AWSGESTGELF
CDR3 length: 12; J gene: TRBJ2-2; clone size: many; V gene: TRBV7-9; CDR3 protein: ASSLAGLTGELF
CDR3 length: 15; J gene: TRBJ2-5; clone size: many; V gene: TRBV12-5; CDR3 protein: ASGLGSQGGKQETQY
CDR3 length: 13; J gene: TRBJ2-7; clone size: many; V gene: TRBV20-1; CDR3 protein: SARDWSGSAYEQY
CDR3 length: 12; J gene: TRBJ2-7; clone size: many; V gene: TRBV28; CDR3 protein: ASTRLSLSYEQY
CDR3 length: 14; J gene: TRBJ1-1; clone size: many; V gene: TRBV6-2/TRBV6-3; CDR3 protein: ASSPTTVEMNSEAF
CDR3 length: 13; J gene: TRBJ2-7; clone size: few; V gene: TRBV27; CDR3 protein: ASSHTKPAGYEQY